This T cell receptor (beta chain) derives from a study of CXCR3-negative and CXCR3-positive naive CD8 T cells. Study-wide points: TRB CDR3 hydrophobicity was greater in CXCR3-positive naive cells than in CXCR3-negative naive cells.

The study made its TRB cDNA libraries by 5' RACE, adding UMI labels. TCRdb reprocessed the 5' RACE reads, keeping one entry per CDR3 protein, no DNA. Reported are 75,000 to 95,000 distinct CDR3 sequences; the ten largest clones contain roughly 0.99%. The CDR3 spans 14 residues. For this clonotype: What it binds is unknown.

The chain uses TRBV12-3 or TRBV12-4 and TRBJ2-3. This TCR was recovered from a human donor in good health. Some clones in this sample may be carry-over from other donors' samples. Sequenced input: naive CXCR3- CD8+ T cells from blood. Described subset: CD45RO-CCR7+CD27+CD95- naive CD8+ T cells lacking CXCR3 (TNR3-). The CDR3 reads CASSFSVRTDTQYF.